These T cell receptor beta chains were read from a single sample in a study of blood T cell repertoires in COVID-19. Some clones are missing from TCRdb's copy, which holds only in-frame ones; the method was immunoSEQ multiplex PCR. The sample consists of approximately 130,000 clones, under 85% of them appearing once. What was sequenced was PBMCs or T cells enriched from blood (not recorded which). The receptor source for this set is a man younger than 45 who had recovered from COVID-19. The CDR3 runs from the conserved cysteine through the conserved F or W. A D gene is named only where the DNA matches it firmly. Clone size is given for some rows only: seen once, a few or many times, or a class if the clone is expanded.

V gene	J gene	D gene	clone size	CDR3 DNA	CDR3 protein
TRBV10-3	TRBJ1-3	-	-	TGTGCCATCAGTGAATTAGCCTCTGGAAACACCATATATTTT	CAISELASGNTIYF
TRBV4-1	TRBJ2-5	-	-	TGCGCCAGCAGCCAAGTTGACCTCAGGGAGACCCAGTACTTC	CASSQVDLRETQYF
TRBV19	TRBJ1-4	TRBD1	many	TGTGCCAGTAGTTTACGTACAGGGGGCGAAGGCTTTGGAAAACTGTTTTTT	CASSLRTGGEGFGKLFF
TRBV19	TRBJ1-4	TRBD1	-	TGTGCCAGTAGTGCCCGAGGGACAGGGGGCGGTGAAAAACTGTTTTTT	CASSARGTGGGEKLFF
TRBV30	TRBJ1-1	-	-	TGTGCCTGGAGTCCAGGGTCTGGGACTGAAGCTTTCTTT	CAWSPGSGTEAFF
TRBV6-5	TRBJ2-2	-	few	TGTGCCAGCACCGGAATGACAGGGAACACCGGGGAGCTGTTTTTT	CASTGMTGNTGELFF
TRBV27	TRBJ2-1	TRBD2	-	TGTGCCAGCAGTTTAAGAAGCGGGGGGGCTCTTGAGCAGTTCTTC	CASSLRSGGALEQFF
TRBV25-1	TRBJ1-1	-	-	TGTGCCAGCCGCAGTAGTGGATCGGGAGAGAGTGCTGAAGCTTTCTTT	CASRSSGSGESAEAFF
TRBV5-1	TRBJ2-3	-	-	TGCGCCAGCAGCTTGGGAGGGTATTTAACAGATACGCAGTATTTT	CASSLGGYLTDTQYF
TRBV5-4	TRBJ2-1	TRBD2	-	TGTGCCAGCAGCTGGGGGACTAGCGGGAGCAATGAGCAGTTCTTC	CASSWGTSGSNEQFF